This passage covers 13 T cell receptor beta chains from one sample sequenced in a study of shared clonotypes between healthy human individuals. The assay was immunoSEQ multiplex PCR, and TCRdb's table has in-frame clones only and misses some. In the table there are about half a million clones, roughly 83% of which are singletons. The sequenced material came from PBMCs. The receptors shown here come from a woman in her 40s in good health. Some clones in this sample may be carry-over from other donors' samples.

This chain connects TRBV5-1 to TRBJ2-4; D possibly corresponds to TRBD1 (6 bases). This CDR3 comprises 14 residues. Looked up from germline, CDR1 is SGHRS and CDR2 is YFSETQ. V was cut by 5 bases and J by 7 bases, with 16 bases left in between. CDR3 DNA sequence: TGCGCCAGCAGGCCCAGACAGGACGGGAACATTCAGTACTTC. This translates into CASRPRQDGNIQYF.

The chain combines TRBV19 with TRBJ1-2, with TRBD1 matching 10 bases. The CDR3 contains 14 residues. The germline gives CDR1 LNHDA, CDR2 SQIVND (reference sequence). J gave up 10 bases and V 3 bases, and 8 bases lay outside the gene matches. The CDR3 is CASSMRGQGDDYTF. DNA for the CDR3: TGTGCCAGTAGTATGCGAGGACAGGGGGATGACTACACCTTC.

This clone was detected only a few times. This rearrangement joins TRBV28 to TRBJ2-7, with TRBD1 matching 10 bases. Trimming at V came to 7 bases and at J to 3 bases, leaving 9 bases not matched to a gene. CDR1 MDHEN and CDR2 SYDVKM come from the germline V gene. The CDR3 length is 15 residues. The CDR3 is CASTSPGTGDYEQYF. As DNA, the CDR3 is TGTGCCAGCACTTCGCCCGGGACAGGGGACTACGAGCAGTACTTC.

The V call is TRBV19, the J call TRBJ2-2; D may be TRBD2 (6 bases). V dropped 4 bases and J dropped 1 base, with 7 bases sitting between them. This CDR3 is built from 14 residues. Germline V lookup: CDR1 LNHDA, CDR2 SQIVND (reference sequence). This chain's CDR3 is CASSNSGNTGELFF. CDR3 coding DNA: TGTGCCAGTAGTAATAGCGGGAACACCGGGGAGCTGTTTTTT.

CDR3 sequence reads: CASRRALSYNEQFF. In DNA form, the CDR3 reads TGTGCCAGCAGAAGGGCCCTCTCCTACAATGAGCAGTTCTTC. The rearrangement links TRBV2 to TRBJ2-1; no clear D. This CDR3 spans 14 amino acids. Looked up from germline, CDR1 is SNHLY and CDR2 is FYNNEI. Trimming shortened V by 6 bases and J by 0 bases, and 9 bases separated the two germline ends.

The rearrangement links TRBV5-1 to TRBJ2-5; D gene ambiguous. The V and J ends lost 4 bases and 5 bases respectively, with 12 bases between them. The CDR3 runs 13 residues. Germline loops: CDR1 SGHRS, CDR2 YFSETQ. The CDR3 loop is CASSIQGRETQYF. The CDR3 DNA follows: TGCGCCAGCAGCATACAAGGACGGGAGACCCAGTACTTC.

The chain has TRBV10-1 and TRBJ2-7; possible D gene TRBD2, 5 bases. Trimming removed 6 bases at V and 6 bases at J, with 15 bases between. This CDR3 contains 13 residues. CDR1 and CDR2 from the germline V gene are WNHNN and SYGVQD (reference sequence). CDR3 sequence reads: CASSQSGSGEQYF. CDR3 DNA: TGCGCCAGCAGCCAGAGCGGTTCGGGCGAGCAGTACTTC.

The V gene is TRBV6-5, the J gene TRBJ1-6; D remains ambiguous. Between the trimmed V and J ends, which lost 6 bases and 5 bases, there was a span of 8 bases. Germline CDR1 and CDR2: MNHEY and SVGAGI. The CDR3 runs 13 residues. The DNA of the CDR3 is TGTGCCAGCAGGTTACAGAATAATTCACCCCTCCACTTT. Its protein is CASRLQNNSPLHF.

For this clone: The junction differs from germline at one of its ends, possibly a read error. The V and J genes are TRBV28 and TRBJ1-2; D not resolved. CDR3 size: 12 residues. CDR1 and CDR2 from the germline V gene are MDHEN and SYDVKM. This CDR3 is CASSSGVDGYTF. In DNA form, the CDR3 reads TGTGCCAGCAGTTCCGGGGTTGATGGCTACACCTTT.

The V and J genes are TRBV29-1 and TRBJ1-5, with D possibly TRBD1 on 6 matching bases. CDR1 and CDR2 (germline): SQVTM, ANQGSEA. The V end was cut by 4 bases, the J end by 2 bases, with 12 bases between. CDR3 length: 14 amino acids. This chain's CDR3 is CSVGVGGGNQPQHF. The CDR3 coding sequence is TGCAGCGTTGGGGTGGGGGGCGGCAATCAGCCCCAGCATTTT. Filled out from reference TRBV29-1 and TRBJ1-5, the complete variable domain reads SAVISQKPSRDICQRGTSLTIQCQVDSQVTMMFWYRQQPGQSLTLIATANQGSEATYESGFVIDKFPISRPNLTFSTLTVSNMSPEDSSIYLCSVGVGGGNQPQHFGDGTRLSIL.

The CDR3 loop reads CASSLDGGEEQFF. The CDR3 DNA reads TGTGCCAGCAGCTTGGACGGGGGGGAAGAGCAGTTCTTC. This chain uses TRBV7-3 with TRBJ2-1, with 8 bases lining up with TRBD2. Trimming took 3 bases from V and 10 from J; bases not matched to a gene: 5. Germline CDR1 is SGHTA and CDR2 is FQGTGA. The CDR3 spans 13 residues.

The V gene is TRBV28, the J gene TRBJ2-1; D is ambiguous. CDR3 length: 14 amino acids. V was cut by 4 bases and J by 0 bases, with 7 bases left in between. Germline CDR1 MDHEN, CDR2 SYDVKM. The CDR3 DNA sequence: TGTGCCAGCAGTTGGGTAAACTCCTACAATGAGCAGTTCTTC. Encoded protein: CASSWVNSYNEQFF.

This clone was counted once. V and J are TRBV29-1 and TRBJ2-7, with 11 bases lining up with TRBD2. Losses at the gene ends were 4 bases for V and 6 bases for J; bases not matched to a gene: 8. CDR1 and CDR2 from the germline V gene are SQVTM and ANQGSEA. The CDR3 has 14 residues. The CDR3 DNA reads as TGCAGCGTTGCGACTAGCGGGAAAAATACCGAGCAGTACTTC. It is translated as CSVATSGKNTEQYF.